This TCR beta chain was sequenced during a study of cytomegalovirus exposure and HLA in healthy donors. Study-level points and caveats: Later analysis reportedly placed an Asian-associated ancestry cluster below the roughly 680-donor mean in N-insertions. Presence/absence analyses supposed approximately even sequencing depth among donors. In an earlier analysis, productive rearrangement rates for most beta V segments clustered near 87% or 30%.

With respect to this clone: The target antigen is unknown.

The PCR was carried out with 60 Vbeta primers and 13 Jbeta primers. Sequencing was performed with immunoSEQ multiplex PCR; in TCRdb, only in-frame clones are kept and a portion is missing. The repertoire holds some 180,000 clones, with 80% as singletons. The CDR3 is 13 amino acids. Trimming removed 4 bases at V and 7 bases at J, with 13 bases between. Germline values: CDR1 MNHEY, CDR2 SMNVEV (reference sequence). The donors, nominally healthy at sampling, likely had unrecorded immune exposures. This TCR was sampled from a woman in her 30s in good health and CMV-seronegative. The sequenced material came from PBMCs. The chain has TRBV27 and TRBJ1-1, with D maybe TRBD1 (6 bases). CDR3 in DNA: TGTGCCAGCAGTTACAGGGAGAGAGGTGAAGCTTTCTTT. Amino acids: CASSYRERGEAFF.